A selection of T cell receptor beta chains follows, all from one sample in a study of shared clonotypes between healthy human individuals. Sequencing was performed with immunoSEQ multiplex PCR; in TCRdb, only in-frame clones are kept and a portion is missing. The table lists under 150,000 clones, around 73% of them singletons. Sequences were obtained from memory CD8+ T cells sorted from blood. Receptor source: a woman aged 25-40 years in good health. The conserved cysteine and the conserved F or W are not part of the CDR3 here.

CDR3aa: ASSTDRTSGLYEQY
v_gene: TRBV7-9
j_gene: TRBJ2-7
len: 14

CDR3aa: ASSGPGQGNTGELF
v_gene: TRBV25-1
j_gene: TRBJ2-2
len: 14

CDR3aa: ASSPPRGRATNEKLF
v_gene: TRBV7-9
j_gene: TRBJ1-4
len: 15

CDR3aa: ASSPDMGNTEAF
v_gene: TRBV7-6
j_gene: TRBJ1-1
len: 12

CDR3aa: ASSLGYGLRAF
v_gene: TRBV7-9
j_gene: TRBJ1-1
len: 11

CDR3aa: ASSGLRTETYEQY
v_gene: TRBV25-1
j_gene: TRBJ2-7
len: 13

CDR3aa: ASSLLGGDGANVLT
v_gene: TRBV28
j_gene: TRBJ2-6
len: 14

CDR3aa: ASSSGLIGEY
v_gene: TRBV28
j_gene: TRBJ2-7
len: 10

CDR3aa: ASSPLEFRLAGESYEQY
v_gene: TRBV11-2
j_gene: TRBJ2-7
len: 17

CDR3aa: ASSPHLGGYGYT
v_gene: TRBV5-4
j_gene: TRBJ1-2
len: 12

CDR3aa: ASSEEEAGNTIY
v_gene: TRBV6-1
j_gene: TRBJ1-3
len: 12

CDR3aa: ASSQLSPGNQPQH
v_gene: TRBV16
j_gene: TRBJ1-5
len: 13

CDR3aa: ASSTKRTGSPGELF
v_gene: TRBV19
j_gene: TRBJ2-2
len: 14

CDR3aa: ASSDSPGSTDTQY
v_gene: TRBV27
j_gene: TRBJ2-3
len: 13

CDR3aa: ASSTGLWGDTQY
v_gene: TRBV5-6
j_gene: TRBJ2-3
len: 12

CDR3aa: ASRFIPSGDQPQH
v_gene: TRBV28
j_gene: TRBJ1-5
len: 13

CDR3aa: ASSQEGFQETQY
v_gene: TRBV5-4
j_gene: TRBJ2-5
len: 12

CDR3aa: ASSLPTPQGYT
v_gene: TRBV7-9
j_gene: TRBJ1-2
len: 11

CDR3aa: ASSLGLWGEQY
v_gene: TRBV27
j_gene: TRBJ2-7
len: 11

CDR3aa: ASRLPGDTEAF
v_gene: TRBV19
j_gene: TRBJ1-1
len: 11

CDR3aa: ASKPGGQANTGELF
v_gene: TRBV28
j_gene: TRBJ2-2
len: 14

CDR3aa: ASRNPGANHEQY
v_gene: TRBV5-1
j_gene: TRBJ2-7
len: 12

CDR3aa: ASSSDGYEQY
v_gene: TRBV9
j_gene: TRBJ2-7
len: 10

CDR3aa: ASSPTSSYEQY
v_gene: TRBV18
j_gene: TRBJ2-7
len: 11

CDR3aa: ASSVGGGSDEQF
v_gene: TRBV9
j_gene: TRBJ2-1
len: 12

CDR3aa: ASSIGQKDQPQH
v_gene: TRBV19
j_gene: TRBJ1-5
len: 12

CDR3aa: ASSDSRQTINEQF
v_gene: TRBV6-4
j_gene: TRBJ2-1
len: 13

CDR3aa: ASEPRGAKGWYTDTQY
v_gene: TRBV25-1
j_gene: TRBJ2-3
len: 16

CDR3aa: ASSEVPRPLPGELF
v_gene: TRBV2
j_gene: TRBJ2-2
len: 14

CDR3aa: ASRKTGYATEAF
v_gene: TRBV28
j_gene: TRBJ1-1
len: 12

CDR3aa: ASSPQTGSSYNEQF
v_gene: TRBV5-4
j_gene: TRBJ2-1
len: 14

CDR3aa: ASSFPGQLTEAF
v_gene: TRBV28
j_gene: TRBJ1-1
len: 12

CDR3aa: ASSLAQPGSGNTIY
v_gene: TRBV7-9
j_gene: TRBJ1-3
len: 14

CDR3aa: ASSLTMGWETQY
v_gene: TRBV7-9
j_gene: TRBJ2-5
len: 12

CDR3aa: ASSQVIANTGELF
v_gene: TRBV4-2
j_gene: TRBJ2-2
len: 13

CDR3aa: ATSRGGQGAWGYT
v_gene: TRBV15
j_gene: TRBJ1-2
len: 13

CDR3aa: ASSLGRKNEQF
v_gene: TRBV27
j_gene: TRBJ2-1
len: 11